The 7 T cell receptor beta chains presented below share a single source sample, sequenced in a study of cytomegalovirus exposure and HLA in healthy donors. The primer mix had 60 Vbeta and 13 Jbeta primers. Some clones are missing from TCRdb's copy, which holds only in-frame ones; the method was immunoSEQ multiplex PCR. The profile shows around 130,000 clones, around 8.5% of them singletons. The sample comprised PBMCs. All receptors derive from a man in his forties in good health and CMV-seronegative.

The chain uses TRBV6-5 and TRBJ2-7; 7 bases agree with TRBD1. CDR1 and CDR2 from the germline V gene are MNHEY and SVGAGI. V gave up 5 bases and J gave up 2 bases; unmatched junction bases: 3. The CDR3 totals 13 residues. DNA for the CDR3: TGTGCCAGCAGTCAGACAGGGACCTACGAGCAGTACTTC. Encoded protein: CASSQTGTYEQYF.

This clone occurred once. This sequence joins TRBV14 and TRBJ2-4; 9 bases are a match to TRBD1. V shed 2 bases, J shed 3 bases, and the junction held 11 bases outside the gene matches. The CDR3 spans 18 residues. Per germline, CDR1 SGHDN and CDR2 FVKESK. The CDR3 coding sequence is TGTGCCAGCAGCCAACGACCGGGACAGGGTATAGGCAAAAACATTCAGTACTTC. It specifies CASSQRPGQGIGKNIQYF.

This clone appeared a few times. The chain recombines TRBV28 with TRBJ2-7, with a weak D call TRBD2 (5 bases). CDR3 length: 14 residues. Germline CDR1 reads MDHEN; CDR2 reads SYDVKM. Trimming stripped 1 base from V and 4 bases from J, with 11 bases between. Here the CDR3 DNA reads TGTGCCAGCAGTTTATCCCCCCGCGGGTACGAGCAGTACTTC. Translated, it gives CASSLSPRGYEQYF.

CDR3 sequence: CASSIRGRDTEAFF. The CDR3 DNA is TGTGCCAGTAGTATCCGAGGGAGGGACACTGAAGCTTTCTTT. This rearrangement joins TRBV19 to TRBJ1-1; D not certain. Germline V gene data show CDR1 as LNHDA and CDR2 as SQIVND (reference sequence). CDR3 size: 14 residues. Deletions cut 3 bases from V and 3 bases from J, with 11 bases between.

This chain connects TRBV5-4 to TRBJ1-6; D possibly corresponds to TRBD1 (6 bases). This CDR3 contains 15 residues. Between the trimmed V and J ends, which lost 4 bases and 6 bases, there was a span of 14 bases. The V gene's germline CDR1 is SGHNT and CDR2 YYREEE (reference sequence). CDR3 sequence: CASSLGKGGNSPLHF. Written as DNA, the CDR3 is TGTGCCAGCAGCCTTGGGAAAGGGGGTAATTCACCCCTCCACTTT.

This CDR3 reads CASSYMRGGTGELFF. Here the CDR3 DNA reads TGTGCCAGCAGTTACATGAGGGGGGGTACCGGGGAGCTGTTTTTT. This rearrangement joins TRBV6-5 to TRBJ2-2, with D tentatively TRBD2 (7 bases). Trimming removed 2 bases at V and 5 bases at J, with 12 bases between. This CDR3 has 15 amino acids. Germline V gene lookup returns CDR1 MNHEY and CDR2 SVGAGI.

The chain is built from TRBV27 and TRBJ1-2, with D perhaps matching TRBD1 (6 bases). The CDR3 consists of 14 residues. V lost 2 bases and J lost 2, with 9 bases in between. Germline V gene sequence: CDR1 MNHEY, CDR2 SMNVEV (reference sequence). The CDR3 bases are TGTGCCAGCAGTTTAGACAGGCTAAACTATGGCTACACCTTC. Amino acid sequence: CASSLDRLNYGYTF.